These 8 T cell receptor beta chains came from one sample sequenced in a study of cytotoxic CD8 clonotypes in ibrutinib-treated CLL. Data came from immunoSEQ multiplex PCR; TCRdb stores just in-frame clones and leaves some out. The repertoire has approximately 32,000 clones, roughly 50% of them found once; the top ten carry approximately 17%. The sample in question was PBMCs, obtained before ibrutinib treatment. The receptors stem from a human donor with chronic lymphocytic leukemia.

V and J are TRBV29-1 and TRBJ2-1; the match to TRBD2 covers 11 bases. Germline V gives CDR1 SQVTM, CDR2 ANQGSEA. This CDR3 has 20 residues. The J segment lost 7 bases and the V segment lost 3 bases, leaving 23 bases of the junction unmatched. The CDR3 loop is CSVDSPPGTSGWTTGNEQFF. CDR3 nucleotide sequence: TGCAGCGTTGATTCCCCCCCCGGGACTAGCGGCTGGACTACGGGGAATGAGCAGTTCTTC.

V is TRBV4-2 and J is TRBJ1-6; tentatively, D is TRBD1 (6 bases). Germline V gene lookup returns CDR1 LGHNA and CDR2 YNFKEQ. The V gene lost 3 bases and the J gene lost 10 bases, with 16 bases spanning the gap. The CDR3 sequence is 15 residues long. The CDR3 region is CASSHTTGFNSPLHF. Written as DNA, the CDR3 is TGTGCCAGCAGCCACACTACAGGGTTCAACTCACCCCTCCACTTT.

This sequence joins TRBV6-5 and TRBJ2-5, with a tentative D call TRBD2 (6 bases). The V gene's germline CDR1 is MNHEY and CDR2 SVGAGI. The CDR3 covers 13 residues. Trimming removed 5 bases at V and 7 bases at J, with 14 bases between. CDR3 sequence reads: CASSRDSLGTQYF. CDR3 bases: TGTGCCAGCAGTCGGGACTCACTAGGGACCCAGTACTTC.

This clone was picked up a small number of times. The chain links TRBV11-2 to TRBJ2-3, with D maybe TRBD1 (5 bases). This CDR3 is 15 amino acids long. CDR1 is SGHAT and CDR2 is FQNNGV in the germline V gene. V lost 2 bases and J lost 3, with 12 bases in between. The CDR3 bases are TGTGCCAGCAGCTTACAGGGCCTTAGGACAGATACGCAGTATTTT. This codes for CASSLQGLRTDTQYF.

The chain links TRBV9 to TRBJ2-1; 8 nucleotides align to TRBD2. Germline V gene lookup returns CDR1 SGDLS and CDR2 YYNGEE. V trimming: 4 bases; J trimming: 3 bases; junction bases outside the gene matches: 9. The CDR3 covers 16 residues. The CDR3 nucleotides read TGTGCCAGCAGCCTCGATTGGCTAGCGGGCTACAATGAGCAGTTCTTC. As protein: CASSLDWLAGYNEQFF.

The chain links TRBV19 to TRBJ2-1; 12 nucleotides agree with TRBD2. From germline, CDR1 is LNHDA and CDR2 SQIVND (reference sequence). The trim removed 0 bases at V and 7 bases at J, leaving 4 bases unmatched. This CDR3 region has 16 residues. The CDR3 loop reads CASSIDRLAGGNEQFF. The CDR3 DNA sequence: TGTGCCAGTAGTATAGATCGGCTAGCGGGGGGGAATGAGCAGTTCTTC.

The V and J genes are TRBV5-1 and TRBJ2-2; D unclear. The CDR3 length is 16 residues. From germline, CDR1 is SGHRS and CDR2 YFSETQ. The ends were cut back, 0 bases at V and 0 bases at J, with 9 bases in the middle. The CDR3 region has the DNA TGCGCCAGCAGCTTGGGGGTGGGGACGAACACCGGGGAGCTGTTTTTT. Amino acid sequence: CASSLGVGTNTGELFF.

This clone was seen a handful of times. The rearrangement joins TRBV4-2 to TRBJ2-1; D is unclear. The CDR3 extends over 15 amino acids. Germline V CDR1 and CDR2: LGHNA, YNFKEQ. The germline V and J ends were trimmed by 4 bases and 4 bases, with 14 bases remaining between them. The CDR3: CASSRLVSPYNEQFF. The DNA of the CDR3 is TGTGCCAGCAGCCGATTAGTTAGCCCATACAATGAGCAGTTCTTC.